In this sample, the clone carrying this T cell receptor beta chain turned up once. Original handling: Reference gene primer amplification yielded estimated nucleated cell counts. Profiling relied on immunoSEQ multiplex PCR, and the TCRdb table lists in-frame clones only, not all of them. The DNA was the basis for D and trimming; V, J and clone size are from that table. The sample records some 150,000 clones, around 84% being singletons. The data are from a study of blood T cell repertoires in COVID-19. As for the study in general: Material from acute and convalescent COVID-19 was sourced from the United States, Italy and Spain. T cells, B-cell-depleted T cells, or PBMCs supplied cDNA or gDNA.

J lost 7 bases, V lost 4 bases, and 5 bases had no gene match. The CDR3 consists of 13 residues. In germline, CDR1 is SEHNR, CDR2 FQNEAQ (reference sequence). Specimen: peripheral blood. The rearrangement uses TRBV7-9 and TRBJ1-2, with 8 positions matching TRBD1. The TCR was taken from a woman aged 45-65 years with acute or convalescent COVID-19. The DNA of the CDR3 is TGTGCCAGCAGCTCTTCACAGGGGGGTGGCTACACCTTC. The encoded protein is CASSSSQGGGYTF.